This T cell receptor (beta chain) was captured in a study of PD-L1 blockade in urothelial cancer. Study details: Twenty-five of 29 patients were men who had bladder-origin urothelial cancer.

Indicated time point: peripheral blood 6 weeks after treatment start. Here immunoSEQ multiplex PCR was the method, and the copy in TCRdb shows in-frame clones only, minus some. There are some 120,000 clones in the sample; more than 85% occur only once, and more than 3% lies in the top ten. The TCR was taken from a man between 60 and 70 years old with urothelial cancer. The material sequenced was PBMCs, taken around atezolizumab (anti-PD-L1) treatment.

The chain's CDR3 is CATSRDFPQGNEKLFF. The CDR3 nucleotides are TGTGCCACCAGCAGAGATTTCCCGCAGGGGAACGAAAAACTGTTTTTT. This chain uses TRBV15 with TRBJ1-4; D possibly corresponds to TRBD1 (6 bases). Germline CDR1 and CDR2: LNHNV and YYDKDF (reference sequence). Trimming shortened V by 0 bases and J by 8 bases, and 16 bases separated the two germline ends. The length of the CDR3 is 16 residues.